This TCR beta chain was captured in a study of CD8 T cells in Susac syndrome. About the research overall: Among the Susac syndrome patients sequenced, about 6 had active disease and fewer than 10 were in remission. Treatment status at blood draw for the Susac syndrome patients was therapy-naive, corticosteroids, or intravenous immunoglobulin alone.

This clonotype was counted once. After extraction with the RNeasy kit, about 0.45 to 1 ug of the RNA was reverse transcribed using random hexamers. The method of amplification for TCR beta CDR3 was immunoSEQ multiplex PCR, covering 54 Vbeta and 13 Jbeta. TCRdb redid the calling of the immunoSEQ multiplex PCR reads with MiXCR, one entry per CDR3 protein. The repertoire includes some 150,000 distinct CDR3 sequences, around 95% of them detected once, and about 0.17% sits in the top ten. Sequencing of TCR beta was performed on blood CD8+ and CD4+ T cells. The CDR3 is made up of 13 amino acids. In germline, CDR1 is LNHNV, CDR2 YYDKDF (reference sequence). V was cut by 0 bases and J by 10 bases, with 10 bases left in between.

The specimen was CD4+ T cells from PBMCs. The sequence came from a human donor with Susac syndrome. V usage is TRBV15 and J usage is TRBJ2-1; D is undetermined. CDR3 nucleotides: TGTGCCACCAGCAGAGATTCTCTCCGAGAGCAGTTCTTC. It encodes CATSRDSLREQFF.